The 15 T cell receptor beta chains in this list originate from one sample, sequenced in a study of vaccination effects on CD4 cells after COVID-19. Viral peptide pools were used in the ViraFEST assay to expand antigen-specific CD4+ T cells, and sequencing came afterward. Cultured cells yielded isolated CD4+ T cells after 10 to 11 days. No vaccinee had earlier SARS-CoV-2 infection, and nucleocapsid antibodies were negative. The table came from immunoSEQ multiplex PCR; TCRdb's copy has only in-frame clones and leaves some out. The sample carries some 31,000 clones, 60% to 75% recorded once. Antigens of these TCRs are unknown. Sequenced here: CD4+ T cells from PBMCs cultured with HCoV-OC43 spike peptides, sampled before COVID-19 vaccination. The subset: HCoV-OC43 spike overlapping peptide pool stimulation. Receptors originate from a human donor who received a COVID-19 vaccine.

This chain links TRBV5-1 with TRBJ2-1; D perhaps matches TRBD2 (5 bases). Germline values: CDR1 SGHRS, CDR2 YFSETQ. V dropped 0 bases and J dropped 9 bases, with 19 bases sitting between them. The CDR3 is 16 residues long. The CDR3 nucleotides read TGCGCCAGCAGCTTGGAAAGAGTAGGCGGGTTCGGTGAGCAGTTCTTC. As protein: CASSLERVGGFGEQFF.

The gene calls are TRBV5-1 and TRBJ2-7, with 7 bases lining up with TRBD2. The CDR3 contains 14 residues. The germline gives CDR1 SGHRS, CDR2 YFSETQ. The ends lost 3 bases at V and 0 bases at J; junction bases unmatched: 3. CDR3 region: CASSSSGSSYEQYF. The DNA of the CDR3 is TGCGCCAGCAGCTCTAGCGGAAGCTCCTACGAGCAGTACTTC. The whole variable domain, filled in from reference TRBV5-1 and TRBJ2-7, reads KAGVTQTPRYLIKTRGQQVTLSCSPISGHRSVSWYQQTPGQGLQFLFEYFSETQRNKGNFPGRFSGRQFSNSRSEMNVSTLELGDSALYLCASSSSGSSYEQYFGPGTRLTVT.

A single count supports this clone. V gene TRBV19 combines with J gene TRBJ2-3; D is unresolved. The CDR3 spans 11 residues. Germline CDR1 is LNHDA and CDR2 is SQIVND (reference sequence). Trimming pared 3 bases from V and 6 bases from J, leaving 4 bases between. DNA of the CDR3: TGTGCCAGTAGTATCGGGGATACGCAGTATTTT. Encoded protein: CASSIGDTQYF.

This rearrangement joins TRBV7-2 to TRBJ2-6; D remains ambiguous. The CDR3 has 13 residues. V gave up 6 bases and J gave up 4 bases, with 7 bases separating them. The germline V gene has CDR1 SGHTA and CDR2 FQGNSA. The CDR3 nucleotides read TGTGCCAGCAGAACCGGGGGGGCCAACGTCCTGACTTTC. Residues: CASRTGGANVLTF.

This chain connects TRBV4-2 to TRBJ1-3; no firm D call. V lost 0 bases to trimming and J lost 2 bases, with 8 bases between them. The germline V gene encodes CDR1 LGHNA and CDR2 YNFKEQ. The CDR3 has 15 amino acids. CDR3 bases: TGTGCCAGCAGCCAAGAAATGTCCGCTGGAAACACCATATATTTT. This codes for CASSQEMSAGNTIYF.

The chain couples TRBV2 to TRBJ1-6, with D tentatively TRBD1 (6 bases). There are 14 residues in the CDR3. Per germline, CDR1 SNHLY and CDR2 FYNNEI. The germline V and J ends were trimmed by 6 bases and 7 bases, with 13 bases remaining between them. For the CDR3, the DNA is TGTGCCAGCAGAAAAAGGGGGGCGAATTCACCCCTCCACTTT. Residues: CASRKRGANSPLHF.

This clone was observed a few times. This rearrangement joins TRBV15 to TRBJ2-7, with TRBD2 matching 7 bases. The CDR3 is 16 residues long. The trim removed 3 bases at V and 2 bases at J, leaving 10 bases unmatched. Germline CDR1 is LNHNV and CDR2 is YYDKDF (reference sequence). CDR3 DNA: TGTGCCACCAGCAGGGTTATTCTGAGCGGGGCCTACGAGCAGTACTTC. Its protein product is CATSRVILSGAYEQYF.

This chain connects TRBV5-1 to TRBJ1-2, with 7 bases fitting TRBD1. Germline CDR1 SGHRS, CDR2 YFSETQ. The CDR3 runs to 13 residues. Trimming took 3 bases from V and 6 from J; bases not matched to a gene: 5. CDR3 in DNA: TGCGCCAGCAGCTCAGGGGGGATAGATGGCTACACCTTC. This sequence encodes CASSSGGIDGYTF.

The count of this clone is one. V is TRBV3-1 (or the pseudogene TRBV3-2) and J is TRBJ1-6, with no clear D. The CDR3 runs 17 residues. Trimming took 8 bases from V and 0 from J, leaving 17 bases between them. CDR1 is LGHDT and CDR2 is YNNKEL in the germline V gene (reference sequence). The chain's CDR3 is CASRRSLLSSYNSPLHF. CDR3 in DNA: TGTGCCAGCCGGCGATCCCTGCTGAGCTCCTATAATTCACCCCTCCACTTT.

This chain links TRBV27 with TRBJ1-2; D possibly corresponds to TRBD1 (5 bases). Germline CDR1 reads MNHEY; CDR2 reads SMNVEV (reference sequence). This CDR3 contains 13 residues. The V end was cut by 5 bases, the J end by 8 bases, with 15 bases between. CDR3 DNA sequence: TGTGCCAGCAGTCCCACCGCCTGGGGGGGCTACACCTTC. It codes for CASSPTAWGGYTF.

V is TRBV6-2 or TRBV6-3 and J is TRBJ2-3, with D maybe TRBD2 (6 bases). This CDR3 region has 18 residues. Germline loops: CDR1 MNHEY, CDR2 SVGEGT. The germline V and J ends were trimmed by 0 bases and 5 bases, with 21 bases remaining between them. CDR3 in DNA: TGTGCCAGCAGTTACTCGCATGAGGAGGGCAGGGTGGGAGATACGCAGTATTTT. This gives the protein CASSYSHEEGRVGDTQYF.

This clone was observed a handful of times. The V call is TRBV9, the J call TRBJ2-3; D remains ambiguous. V dropped 0 bases and J dropped 2 bases, with 7 bases sitting between them. CDR1 and CDR2 (germline): SGDLS, YYNGEE. The CDR3 length is 14 residues. This CDR3 is CASSVDPFTDTQYF. In nucleotides, the CDR3 is TGTGCCAGCAGCGTAGACCCCTTCACAGATACGCAGTATTTT.

This chain uses TRBV29-1 with TRBJ2-7, with 8 bases fitting TRBD2. The germline gives CDR1 SQVTM, CDR2 ANQGSEA. With V trimmed by 6 bases and J by 0 bases, 7 bases remained unmatched. This CDR3 has 14 residues. The CDR3 DNA follows: TGCAGCGTCTCCCAAGGGACTAGCTCCTACGAGCAGTACTTC. The encoded protein is CSVSQGTSSYEQYF.

This CDR3 reads CAWSVLAGYQYF. The CDR3 nucleotides are TGTGCCTGGAGTGTACTAGCGGGGTACCAGTACTTC. The chain employs TRBV30 and TRBJ2-5; TRBD2 agrees at 10 bases. The length of the CDR3 is 12 residues. V lost 0 bases, J lost 10 bases, and 2 bases stayed unmatched. Germline V gene sequence: CDR1 GTSNPN, CDR2 SVGIG (reference sequence).

This chain's CDR3 is CASKERSMGYGYTF. In nucleotides, the CDR3 is TGTGCCAGTAAGGAGAGGTCAATGGGGTATGGCTACACCTTC. J is TRBJ1-2 and V is TRBV19, with D unresolved. The V gene's germline CDR1 is LNHDA and CDR2 SQIVND (reference sequence). The CDR3 length is 14 residues. Trimming stripped 7 bases from V and 5 bases from J, with 17 bases between.